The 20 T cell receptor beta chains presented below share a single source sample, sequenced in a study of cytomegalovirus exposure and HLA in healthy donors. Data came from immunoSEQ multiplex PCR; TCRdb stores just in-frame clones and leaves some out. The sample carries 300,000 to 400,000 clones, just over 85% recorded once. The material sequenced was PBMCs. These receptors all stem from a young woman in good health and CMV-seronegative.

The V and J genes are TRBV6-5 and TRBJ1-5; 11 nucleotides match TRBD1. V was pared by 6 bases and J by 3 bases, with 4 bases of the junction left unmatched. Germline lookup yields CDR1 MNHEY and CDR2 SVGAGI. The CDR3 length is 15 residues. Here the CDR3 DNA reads TGTGCCAGCAGCGGGGACAGGGGGTTCAATCAGCCCCAGCATTTT. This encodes CASSGDRGFNQPQHF.

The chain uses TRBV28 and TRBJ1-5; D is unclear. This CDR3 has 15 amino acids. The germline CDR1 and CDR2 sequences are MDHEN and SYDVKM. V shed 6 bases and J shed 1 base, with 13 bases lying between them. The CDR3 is CASSQQTGSNQPQHF. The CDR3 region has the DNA TGTGCCAGCAGCCAGCAGACGGGAAGCAATCAGCCCCAGCATTTT.

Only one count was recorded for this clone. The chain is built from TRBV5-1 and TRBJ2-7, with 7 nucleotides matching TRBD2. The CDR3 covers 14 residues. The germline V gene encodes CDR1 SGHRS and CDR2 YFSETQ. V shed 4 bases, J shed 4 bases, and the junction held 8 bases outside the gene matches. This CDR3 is CASSVNGLGYEQYF. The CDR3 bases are TGCGCCAGCAGCGTGAATGGACTAGGGTACGAGCAGTACTTC.

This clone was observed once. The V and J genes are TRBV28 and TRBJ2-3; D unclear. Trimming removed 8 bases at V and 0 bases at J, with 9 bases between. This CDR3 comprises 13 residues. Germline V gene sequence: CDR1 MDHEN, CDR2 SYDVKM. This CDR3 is CASGRPSTDTQYF. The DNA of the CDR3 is TGTGCCAGCGGCCGTCCCAGCACAGATACGCAGTATTTT.

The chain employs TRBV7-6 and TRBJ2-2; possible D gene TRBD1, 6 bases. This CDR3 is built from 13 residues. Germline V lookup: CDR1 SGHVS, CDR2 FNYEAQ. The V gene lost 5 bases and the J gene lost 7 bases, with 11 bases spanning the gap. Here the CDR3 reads CASSDRGGGELFF. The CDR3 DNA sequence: TGTGCCAGCAGCGATAGAGGGGGCGGGGAGCTGTTTTTT.

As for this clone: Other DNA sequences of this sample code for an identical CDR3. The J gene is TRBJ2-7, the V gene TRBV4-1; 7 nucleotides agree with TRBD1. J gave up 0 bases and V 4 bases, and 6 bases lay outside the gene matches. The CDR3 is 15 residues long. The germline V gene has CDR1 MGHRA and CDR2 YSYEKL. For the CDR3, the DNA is TGCGCCAGCAGCCCGAGACAGGGCAGCTCCTACGAGCAGTACTTC. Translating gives CASSPRQGSSYEQYF.

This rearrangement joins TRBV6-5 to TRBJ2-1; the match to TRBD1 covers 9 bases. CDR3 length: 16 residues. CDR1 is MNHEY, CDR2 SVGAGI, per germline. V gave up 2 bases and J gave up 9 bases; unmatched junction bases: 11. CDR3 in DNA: TGTGCCAGCAGTTACGAGAAGGGGACAGGGCGGGCTGAGCAGTTCTTC. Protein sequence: CASSYEKGTGRAEQFF.

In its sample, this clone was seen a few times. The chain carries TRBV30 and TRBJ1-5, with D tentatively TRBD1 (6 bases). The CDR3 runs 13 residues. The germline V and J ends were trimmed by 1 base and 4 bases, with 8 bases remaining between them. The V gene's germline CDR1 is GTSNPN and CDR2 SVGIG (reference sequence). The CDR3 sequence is CAWSAGQNQPQHF. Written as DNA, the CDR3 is TGTGCCTGGAGTGCCGGACAGAATCAGCCCCAGCATTTT.

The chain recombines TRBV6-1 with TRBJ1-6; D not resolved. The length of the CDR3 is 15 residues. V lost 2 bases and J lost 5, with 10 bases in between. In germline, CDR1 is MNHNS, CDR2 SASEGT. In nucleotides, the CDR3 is TGTGCCAGCAGTGAACGTCCAGAAGATAATTCACCCCTCCACTTT. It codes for CASSERPEDNSPLHF.

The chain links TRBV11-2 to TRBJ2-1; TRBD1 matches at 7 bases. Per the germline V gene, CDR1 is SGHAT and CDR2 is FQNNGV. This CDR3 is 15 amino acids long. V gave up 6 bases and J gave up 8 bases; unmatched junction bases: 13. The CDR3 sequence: CASRKTGTAGHEQFF. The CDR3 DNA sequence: TGTGCCAGCAGAAAGACCGGGACAGCCGGCCATGAGCAGTTCTTC. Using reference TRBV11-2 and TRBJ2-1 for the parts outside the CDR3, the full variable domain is EAGVAQSPRYKIIEKRQSVAFWCNPISGHATLYWYQQILGQGPKLLIQFQNNGVVDDSQLPKDRFSAERLKGVDSTLKIQPAKLEDSAVYLCASRKTGTAGHEQFFGPGTRLTVL.

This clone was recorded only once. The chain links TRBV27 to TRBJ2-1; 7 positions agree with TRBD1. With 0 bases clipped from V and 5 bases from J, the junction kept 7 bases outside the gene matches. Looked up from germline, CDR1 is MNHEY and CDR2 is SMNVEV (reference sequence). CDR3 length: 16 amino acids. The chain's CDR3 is CASSLSRGGANNEQFF. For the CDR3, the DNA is TGTGCCAGCAGTTTATCGAGAGGGGGCGCGAACAATGAGCAGTTCTTC.

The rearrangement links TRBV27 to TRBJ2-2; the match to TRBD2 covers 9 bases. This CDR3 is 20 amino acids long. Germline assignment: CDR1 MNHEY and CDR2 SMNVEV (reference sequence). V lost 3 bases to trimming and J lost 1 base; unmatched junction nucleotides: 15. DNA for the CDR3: TGTGCCAGCAGTTTTTCCCGACCCTACGCGGGAGGGGAGAACACCGGGGAGCTGTTTTTT. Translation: CASSFSRPYAGGENTGELFF.

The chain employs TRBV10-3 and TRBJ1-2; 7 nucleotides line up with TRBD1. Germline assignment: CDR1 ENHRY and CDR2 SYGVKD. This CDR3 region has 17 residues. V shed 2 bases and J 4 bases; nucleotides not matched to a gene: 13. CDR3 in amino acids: CAISEGRQGKPVYGYTF. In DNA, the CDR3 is TGTGCCATCAGTGAGGGGCGACAGGGCAAACCCGTCTATGGCTACACCTTC.

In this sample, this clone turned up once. CDR3 protein: CASSLSTVNTEAFF. The CDR3 bases are TGTGCCAGCAGCTTATCGACAGTGAACACTGAAGCTTTCTTT. The rearrangement links TRBV7-8 to TRBJ1-1; D is perhaps TRBD1 (5 bases). The length of the CDR3 is 14 residues. Per germline, CDR1 SGHVS and CDR2 FQNEAQ. V was clipped by 2 bases and J by 0 bases, with 7 bases between them. The full variable domain, completed using reference TRBV7-8 and TRBJ1-1, is GAGVSQSPRYKVAKRGQDVALRCDPISGHVSLFWYQQALGQGPEFLTYFQNEAQLDKSGLPSDRFFAERPEGSVSTLKIQRTQQEDSAVYLCASSLSTVNTEAFFGQGTRLTVV.

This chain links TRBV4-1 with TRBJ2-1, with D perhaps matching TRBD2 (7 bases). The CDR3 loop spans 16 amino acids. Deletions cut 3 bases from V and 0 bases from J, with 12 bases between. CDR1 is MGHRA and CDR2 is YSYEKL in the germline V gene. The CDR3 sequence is CASSQRGQSSYNEQFF. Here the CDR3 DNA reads TGCGCCAGCAGCCAGCGGGGGCAGAGCTCCTACAATGAGCAGTTCTTC.

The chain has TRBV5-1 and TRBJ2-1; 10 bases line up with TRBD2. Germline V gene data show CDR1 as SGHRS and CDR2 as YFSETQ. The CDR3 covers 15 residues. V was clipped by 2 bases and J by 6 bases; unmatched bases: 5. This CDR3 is CASSFTSGILNEQFF. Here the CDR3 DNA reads TGCGCCAGCAGCTTTACTAGCGGGATCCTCAATGAGCAGTTCTTC.

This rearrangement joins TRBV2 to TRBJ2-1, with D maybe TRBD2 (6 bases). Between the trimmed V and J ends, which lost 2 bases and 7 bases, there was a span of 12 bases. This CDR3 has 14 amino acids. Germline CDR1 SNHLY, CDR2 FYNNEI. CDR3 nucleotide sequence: TGTGCCAGCAGTGAACATCCGGGAGTAAATGAGCAGTTCTTC. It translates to CASSEHPGVNEQFF.

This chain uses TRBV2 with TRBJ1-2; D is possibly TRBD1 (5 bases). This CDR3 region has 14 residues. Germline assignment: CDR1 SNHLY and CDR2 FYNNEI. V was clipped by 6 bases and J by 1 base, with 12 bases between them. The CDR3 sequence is CASRTWGVNYGYTF. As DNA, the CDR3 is TGTGCCAGCAGGACATGGGGGGTTAACTATGGCTACACCTTC.

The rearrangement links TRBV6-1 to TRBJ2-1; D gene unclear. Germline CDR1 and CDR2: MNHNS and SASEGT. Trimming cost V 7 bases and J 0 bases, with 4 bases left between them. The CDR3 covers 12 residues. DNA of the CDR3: TGTGCCAGCATCCGCTCCTACAATGAGCAGTTCTTC. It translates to CASIRSYNEQFF.

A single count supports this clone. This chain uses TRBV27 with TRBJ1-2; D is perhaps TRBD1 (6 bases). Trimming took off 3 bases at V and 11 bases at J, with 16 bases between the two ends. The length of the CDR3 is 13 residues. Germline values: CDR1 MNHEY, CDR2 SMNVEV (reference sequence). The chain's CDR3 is CASSFRRGGGYTF. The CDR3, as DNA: TGTGCCAGCAGTTTCCGTCGCGGGGGCGGGTACACCTTC.